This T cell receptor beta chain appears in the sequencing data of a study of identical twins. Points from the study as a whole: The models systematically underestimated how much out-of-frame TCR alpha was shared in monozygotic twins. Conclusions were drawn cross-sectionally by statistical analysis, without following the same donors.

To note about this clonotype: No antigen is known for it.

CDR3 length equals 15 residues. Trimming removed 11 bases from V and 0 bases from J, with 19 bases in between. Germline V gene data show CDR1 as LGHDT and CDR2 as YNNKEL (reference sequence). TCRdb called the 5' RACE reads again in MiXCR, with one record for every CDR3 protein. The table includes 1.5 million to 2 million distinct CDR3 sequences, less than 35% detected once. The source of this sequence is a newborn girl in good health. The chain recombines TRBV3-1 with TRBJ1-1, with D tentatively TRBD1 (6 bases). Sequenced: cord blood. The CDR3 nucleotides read TGTGCCGCCGCCCCCACAGGGCCCTTGAACACTGAAGCTTTCTTT. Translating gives CAAAPTGPLNTEAFF.